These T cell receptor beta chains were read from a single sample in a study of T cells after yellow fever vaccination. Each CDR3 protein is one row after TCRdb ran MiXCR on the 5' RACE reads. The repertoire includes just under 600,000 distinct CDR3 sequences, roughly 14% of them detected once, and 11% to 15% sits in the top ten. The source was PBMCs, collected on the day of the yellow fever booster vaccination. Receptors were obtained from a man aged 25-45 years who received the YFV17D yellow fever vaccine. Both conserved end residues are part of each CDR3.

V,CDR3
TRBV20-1,CSASGLAGVSETQYF
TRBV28,CASSETLGLADQETQYF
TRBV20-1,CSARFLREETQYF
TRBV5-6,CAISAGVTTGSRYEQYF
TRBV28,CATVRGGTYEQYF
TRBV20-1,CSAPRRTDTQYF
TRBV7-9,CSTSGSFYQETQYF
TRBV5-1,CASSLATGDHNEQFF
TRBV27,CASSLTGQANQPQHF
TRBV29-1,CSVGQGTNTGELFF
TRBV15,CATSRRGARDEQYF
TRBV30,CAWQAGTYEQYF
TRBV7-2,CASSPQLEAGGFNEQFF
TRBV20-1,CSAGGRALSQYF
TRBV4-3,CASSQGGTDTGNTIYF
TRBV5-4,CASSSDYYEQFF
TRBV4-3,CASSQGLGYTEAFF
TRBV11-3,CASSLGGVNEQFF
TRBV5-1,CASKDGQELWNTGELFF
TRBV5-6,CASSLGRGEHQPQHF
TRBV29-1,CSAVGSPSSYNEQFF
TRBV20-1,CSARRPLLIAGGHNGELFF
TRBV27,CASSSPSRTGWTYEQYF
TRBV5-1,CASSLALARTSTDTQYF
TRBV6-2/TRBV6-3,CASTNGLEPWRETQYF
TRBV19,CASRSRPYTGELFF
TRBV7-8,CASLLRPTDTQYF
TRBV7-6,CASSHRAGGPYEQFF
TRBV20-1,CSGGSAVGYEQYF
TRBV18,CASSPTRRTEMYGYTF
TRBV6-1,CASTTGVASPLHF
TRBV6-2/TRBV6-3,CASSRTGTGSKTEAFF
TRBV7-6,CASSLLGGTLQETQYF
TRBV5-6,CASSLTSVEQFF
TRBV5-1,CASSKGDFLAGSDTQYF
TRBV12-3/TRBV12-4,CASSWSQQGHIQYF
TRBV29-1,CSVEDLGGAYNEQFF
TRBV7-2,CASRRAGGDTQYF
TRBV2,CASMVAGSGSYEQHF
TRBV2,CASSAERGGDTEAFF
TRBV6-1,CASSRSLESNEQFF
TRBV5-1,CASSPGQGYYGYTF
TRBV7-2,CASSPDLGPYEQYF
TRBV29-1,CSVSAGDETQYF
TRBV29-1,CSVSKAAYNEQFF
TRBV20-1,CSAQRGAASRDEQFF
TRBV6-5,CASTDGGTPEFF
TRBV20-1,CSAGTPRGDTQYF
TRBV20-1,CSARGSGEGLRQYF
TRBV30,CAWSAHGATDTQYF
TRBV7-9,CASSPPAGHTGELFF
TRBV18,CASSPGAAPYNEQFF
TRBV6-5,CASSSWTGGNTQYF
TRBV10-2,CASSVSTKEKLFF
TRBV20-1,CSARAGGGLTEAFF
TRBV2,CASSDEDLGAGANVLTF
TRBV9,CASSVDIGYGYTF
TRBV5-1,CASRTSGPRETQYF
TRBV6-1,CASRDRGLLDTQYF
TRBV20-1,CCARAPGTSSYNEQFF